The rows below give T cell receptor beta chains drawn from one sample of a study of blood T cells in healthy people across ages. TCRdb passed the 5' RACE reads through MiXCR, listing each CDR3 protein once. The data show some 1.1 million distinct CDR3 sequences, 30% to 40% seen once. Sequenced input: blood. The receptors were gathered from a man between 18 and 29 years old in good health. Each CDR3 is given with its conserved first and last residue. The order of the fields is J gene, V gene, D gene, CDR3 length, clone size, CDR3 DNA, CDR3 protein. D genes are given only for firm matches. Clone size appears in some rows only: once, few, many, or a class for an expanded clone.

TRBJ1-1,TRBV20-1,TRBD1,13,few,TGCAGTGCTACCCCAGGGGGGGACACTGAAGCTTTCTTT,CSATPGGDTEAFF
TRBJ2-3,TRBV6-1,TRBD1,15,.,TGTGCCAGCAGTGATCGACAGGGGAGCACAGATACGCAGTATTTT,CASSDRQGSTDTQYF
TRBJ2-5,TRBV5-1,.,16,.,TGCGCCAGCAGCTTGAGAATGAGGACAGCGAACAATGAGCAGTACTTC,CASSLRMRTANNEQYF
TRBJ2-7,TRBV20-1,TRBD1,16,few,TGCAGTGCTAGATCCCGAGAGGGGGCCATCTCCTACGAGCAGTACTTC,CSARSREGAISYEQYF
TRBJ2-3,TRBV20-1,.,14,.,TGCAGTGCTAGACAGGGTACTAGCACAGATACGCAGTATTTT,CSARQGTSTDTQYF
TRBJ1-1,TRBV7-9,.,11,.,TGTGCCAGCAGCCGTGTAGCTGCGGCTTTCTTT,CASSRVAAAFF
TRBJ2-1,TRBV12-3/TRBV12-4,TRBD2,16,.,TGTGCCAGCAGCTCTTCTAGCGGGGGGGCCTCTTATGAGCAGTTCTTC,CASSSSSGGASYEQFF
TRBJ2-7,TRBV5-1,.,14,few,TGCGCCAGCAGCTTGGAATTAGAGGGAAGCGAGCAGTACTTC,CASSLELEGSEQYF
TRBJ2-1,TRBV5-1,.,17,few,TGCGCCAGCAGCTTGGGGCCCACAAGTTCTTCCTACAATGAGCAGTTCTTC,CASSLGPTSSSYNEQFF
TRBJ2-3,TRBV12-3/TRBV12-4,.,14,.,TGTGCCAGCGGACTGAGCGGACGCACAGATACGCAGTATTTT,CASGLSGRTDTQYF
TRBJ2-1,TRBV7-2,TRBD1,15,few,TGTGCCAGCAGTAAGACAACAGGGGACGGCTATGAGCAGTTCTTC,CASSKTTGDGYEQFF
TRBJ2-6,TRBV5-1,.,18,many,TGCGCCAGCAGCTTGGTATCAGGGCGAGTCTCTGGGGCCAACGTCCTGACTTTC,CASSLVSGRVSGANVLTF
TRBJ2-5,TRBV9,TRBD2,16,.,TGTGCCAGCAGCGTAGCCCCGGGAGGGGCTCAAGAGACCCAGTACTTC,CASSVAPGGAQETQYF
TRBJ2-7,TRBV20-1,.,12,.,TGCAGTGCCGGGCCTTACTCCTACGAGCAGTACTTC,CSAGPYSYEQYF
TRBJ2-3,TRBV27,.,14,.,TGTGCCAGCAGCGGAGGGGGGGGTCGAGATACGCAGTATTTT,CASSGGGGRDTQYF
TRBJ2-5,TRBV6-1,.,10,.,TGTGCCAGTACCGCTGAGACCCAGTACTTC,CASTAETQYF
TRBJ2-5,TRBV3-1,TRBD2,15,.,TGTGCCAGCAGTAAGGGACTAGCGGTGCAGGAGACCCAGTACTTC,CASSKGLAVQETQYF
TRBJ1-2,TRBV19,.,15,.,TGTGCCAGTAGTACCGGGACACCTACCCCCTATGGCTACACCTTC,CASSTGTPTPYGYTF
TRBJ1-5,TRBV6-6,.,15,few,TGTGCCAGCAGTAGTAGGACAGCCCAATATCAGCCCCAGCATTTT,CASSSRTAQYQPQHF
TRBJ2-1,TRBV12-3/TRBV12-4,TRBD1,15,few,TGTGCCAGCAGTCCTCCCCAGGGGGACTACAATGAGCAGTTCTTC,CASSPPQGDYNEQFF
TRBJ1-1,TRBV11-2,TRBD1,16,.,TGTGCCAGCAGCTTAGGTACCGGGACAGGGGGCGTGGGAGCTTTCTTT,CASSLGTGTGGVGAFF
TRBJ1-5,TRBV6-2/TRBV6-3,.,12,.,TGTGCCAGCAGTTACTCGACAGCGGCCCAGCATTTT,CASSYSTAAQHF